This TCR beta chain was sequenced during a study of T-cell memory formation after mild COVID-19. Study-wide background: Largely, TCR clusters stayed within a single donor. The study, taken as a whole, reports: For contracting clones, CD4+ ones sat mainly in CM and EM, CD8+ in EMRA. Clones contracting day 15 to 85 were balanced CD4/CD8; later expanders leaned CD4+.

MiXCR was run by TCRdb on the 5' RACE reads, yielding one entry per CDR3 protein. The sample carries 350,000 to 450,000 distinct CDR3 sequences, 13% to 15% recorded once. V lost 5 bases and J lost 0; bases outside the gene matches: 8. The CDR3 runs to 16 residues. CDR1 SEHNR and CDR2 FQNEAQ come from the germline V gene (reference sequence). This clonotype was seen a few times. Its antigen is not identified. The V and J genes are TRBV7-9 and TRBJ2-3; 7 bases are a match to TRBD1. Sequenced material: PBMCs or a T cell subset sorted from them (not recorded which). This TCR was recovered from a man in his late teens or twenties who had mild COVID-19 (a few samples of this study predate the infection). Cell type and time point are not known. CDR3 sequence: CASSPRGQTSTDTQYF. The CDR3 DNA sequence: TGTGCCAGCAGCCCACGGGGACAGACTAGCACAGATACGCAGTATTTT.